What follows describes a single T cell receptor beta chain. Its antigen is as yet unknown. A much larger clone differs by one base, so this may be a read error. The germline V gene has CDR1 SGHTA and CDR2 FQGNSA. The V and J ends lost 8 bases and 4 bases, in that order; junction bases with no gene match: 6. The CDR3 is 13 amino acids. The sample belongs to a study of Graves' ophthalmopathy and Graves' hyperthyroidism. General study findings and limits: The model predicted progression of ophthalmopathy with a sensitivity of roughly 65%, and its specificity was 72.22%.

Exclusion applied to patients with other autoimmune diseases, uncontrolled infections, pregnancy or lactation. Reliance was placed on clinical symptoms, serum thyroxine, TRAb, thyroid ultrasound and orbital computed tomography for diagnosis. Amplification from RNA transcripts yielded the TCR beta CDR3 regions. HTBI primers were employed in first-round RT-PCR, then a second-round multiplex PCR followed. TCRdb reanalysed the multiplex PCR reads using MiXCR and keeps one entry per CDR3 protein. Of around 670,000 distinct CDR3 sequences in the sample, 40% were seen once. The chain is built from TRBV7-2 and TRBJ2-5; 8 bases are shared with TRBD2. Sequencing input: peripheral blood. The source of this sequence is an adult man with Graves' ophthalmopathy. This CDR3 is CASGGAGAETQYF. As DNA, the CDR3 is TGTGCCAGCGGCGGAGCGGGAGCAGAGACCCAGTACTTC.